This T cell receptor beta chain is from a study of blood T cell repertoires in COVID-19. Study at large: Samples representing acute and convalescent COVID-19 were sourced from the United States, Italy and Spain. In each case, the material was cDNA or gDNA derived from T cells, B-cell-depleted T cells, or PBMCs.

Repertoires were generated with immunoSEQ multiplex PCR, while TCRdb's copy carries only in-frame clones and drops some. Among about 83,000 clones listed, around 87% were seen once. Germline CDR1 is SGHTA and CDR2 is FQGNSA. The CDR3 is 14 residues long. V was pared by 6 bases and J by 5 bases, with 9 bases of the junction left unmatched. The chain couples TRBV7-2 to TRBJ2-5; TRBD2 agrees at 7 bases. The sample comprised peripheral blood. The sequence was obtained from a woman aged 50 to 65 with active or convalescent COVID-19. Written as DNA, the CDR3 is TGTGCCAGCAGACTATTGGGCGGGGGTGAGACCCAGTACTTC. It specifies CASRLLGGGETQYF. Looking up the rest from reference TRBV7-2 and TRBJ2-5 gives the full variable domain: GAGVSQSPSNKVTEKGKDVELRCDPISGHTALYWYRQSLGQGLEFLIYFQGNSAPDKSGLPSDRFSAERTGGSVSTLTIQRTQQEDSAVYLCASRLLGGGETQYFGPGTRLLVL.